The 3 T cell receptor beta chains given below trace back to one sample, sequenced in a study of T cell changes during pregnancy in multiple sclerosis. The assay was immunoSEQ multiplex PCR, and TCRdb's table has in-frame clones only and misses some. The sample carries 55,000 to 75,000 clones, 91% recorded once. The sequencing used peripheral blood, collected after pregnancy. The receptors were sampled from a female donor in good health, enrolled as a control in a pregnancy study.

This clone has only a few counts. The chain recombines TRBV4-2 with TRBJ1-1; D may be TRBD1 (6 bases). Trimming took 1 base from V and 0 from J, leaving 15 bases between them. This CDR3 spans 17 amino acids. CDR1 LGHNA and CDR2 YNFKEQ come from the germline V gene. The DNA for the CDR3 is TGTGCCAGCAGCCAAGGGGTCGACAGGCGCATGAACACTGAAGCTTTCTTT. Protein sequence: CASSQGVDRRMNTEAFF.

The rearrangement uses TRBV4-3 and TRBJ2-1; 9 bases align to TRBD2. From germline, CDR1 is LGHNA and CDR2 YSLEER. The CDR3 is made up of 15 amino acids. Trimming cost V 1 base and J 8 bases; bases outside gene matches: 6. The CDR3 bases are TGCGCCAGCAGCCAAGTTGCGGGGGGGCCACATGAGCAGTTCTTC. Protein sequence: CASSQVAGGPHEQFF.

The gene calls are TRBV7-2 and TRBJ2-7; 11 nucleotides match TRBD1. V lost 5 bases to trimming and J lost 3 bases; unmatched junction nucleotides: 9. The CDR3 consists of 16 residues. From germline, CDR1 is SGHTA and CDR2 FQGNSA. CDR3: CASSTIGTGGGYEQYF. The CDR3 region has the DNA TGTGCCAGCAGCACTATTGGGACAGGGGGGGGCTACGAGCAGTACTTC.